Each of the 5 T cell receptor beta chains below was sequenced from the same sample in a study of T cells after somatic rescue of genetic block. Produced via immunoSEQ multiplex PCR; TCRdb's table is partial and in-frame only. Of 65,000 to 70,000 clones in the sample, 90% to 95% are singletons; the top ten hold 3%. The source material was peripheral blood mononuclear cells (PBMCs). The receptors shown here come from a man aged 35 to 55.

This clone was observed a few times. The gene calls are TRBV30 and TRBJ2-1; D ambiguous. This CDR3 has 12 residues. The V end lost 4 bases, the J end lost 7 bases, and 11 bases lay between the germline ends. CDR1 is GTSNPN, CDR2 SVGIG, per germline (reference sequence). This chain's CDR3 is CAWNLGYNEQFF. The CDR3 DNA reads TGTGCCTGGAACTTGGGGTATAATGAGCAGTTCTTC.

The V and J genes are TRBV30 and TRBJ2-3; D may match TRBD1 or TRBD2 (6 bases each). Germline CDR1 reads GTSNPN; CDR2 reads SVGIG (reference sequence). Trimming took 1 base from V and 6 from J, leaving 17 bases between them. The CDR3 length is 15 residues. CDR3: CAWSASLIGGDTQYF. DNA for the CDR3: TGTGCCTGGAGTGCGTCATTGATAGGGGGGGATACGCAGTATTTT.

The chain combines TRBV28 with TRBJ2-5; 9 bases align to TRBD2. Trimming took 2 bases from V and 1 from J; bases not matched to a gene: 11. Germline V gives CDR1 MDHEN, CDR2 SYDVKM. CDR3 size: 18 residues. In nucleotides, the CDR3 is TGTGCCAGCAGTTTACACAAGGGACTAGCAGACATCCAAGAGACCCAGTACTTC. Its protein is CASSLHKGLADIQETQYF.

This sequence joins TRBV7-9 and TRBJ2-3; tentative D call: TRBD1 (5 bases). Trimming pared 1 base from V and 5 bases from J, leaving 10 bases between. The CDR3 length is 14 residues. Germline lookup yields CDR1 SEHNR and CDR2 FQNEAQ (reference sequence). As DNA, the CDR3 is TGTGCCAGCAGCTTAGTTCAAGGGGTAGATACGCAGTATTTT. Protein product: CASSLVQGVDTQYF.

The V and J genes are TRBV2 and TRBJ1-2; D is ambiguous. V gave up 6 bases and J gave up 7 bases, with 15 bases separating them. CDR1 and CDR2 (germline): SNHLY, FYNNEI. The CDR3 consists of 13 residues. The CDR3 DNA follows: TGTGCCAGCAGAGTACAAGAAGGGCTTGGCTACACCTTC. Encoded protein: CASRVQEGLGYTF. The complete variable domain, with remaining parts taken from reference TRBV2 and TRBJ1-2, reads EPEVTQTPSHQVTQMGQEVILRCVPISNHLYFYWYRQILGQKVEFLVSFYNNEISEKSEIFDDQFSVERPDGSNFTLKIRSTKLEDSAMYFCASRVQEGLGYTFGSGTRLTVV.